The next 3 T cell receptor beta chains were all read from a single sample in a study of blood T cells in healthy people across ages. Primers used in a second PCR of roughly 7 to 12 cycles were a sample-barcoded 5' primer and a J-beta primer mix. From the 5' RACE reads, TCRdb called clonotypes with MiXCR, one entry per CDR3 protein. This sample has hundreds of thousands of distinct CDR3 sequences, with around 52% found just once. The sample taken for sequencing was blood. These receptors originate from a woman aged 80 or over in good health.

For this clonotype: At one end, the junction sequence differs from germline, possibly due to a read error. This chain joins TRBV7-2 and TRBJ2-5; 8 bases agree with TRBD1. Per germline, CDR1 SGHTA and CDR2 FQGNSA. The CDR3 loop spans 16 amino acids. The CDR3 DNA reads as TGTGCCAGCAGCTTATTCGCGACAGGGGAAGGAGAGGCCCAGTACTTC. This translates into CASSLFATGEGEAQYF.

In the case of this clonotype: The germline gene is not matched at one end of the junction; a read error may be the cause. CDR3 sequence (DNA): TGTGCCAGTAGCGTAGGAATAAGGGACAGCAATGAGCAGTACTTC. Protein product: CASSVGIRDSNEQYF. This sequence joins TRBV9 and TRBJ2-1, with TRBD1 matching over 7 bases. The J call may be in error: the DNA end matches TRBJ2-7 better. Germline values: CDR1 SGDLS, CDR2 YYNGEE. This CDR3 is 15 amino acids long.

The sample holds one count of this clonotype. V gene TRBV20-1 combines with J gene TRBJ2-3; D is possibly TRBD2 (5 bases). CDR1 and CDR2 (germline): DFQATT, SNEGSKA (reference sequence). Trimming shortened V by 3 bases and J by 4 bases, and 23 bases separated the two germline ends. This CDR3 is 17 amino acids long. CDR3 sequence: CSASRHVGGTSPDTQYF. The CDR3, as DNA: TGCAGTGCTAGCAGACACGTAGGAGGCACCAGCCCAGATACGCAGTATTTT.